The 27 T cell receptor beta chains below all came from one sample that was sequenced in a study of blood T cell repertoires in COVID-19 (TCRdb year 2020). Library creation used the immunoSEQ multiplex PCR assay. TCRdb holds this immuneACCESS table with in-frame rearrangements only. Some clones are missing; in checked studies, unresolved V genes explain under half, and the rest has no known cause. The sample table contains roughly 300,000 clones; only one count was recorded for around 87% of them. Over 1.2% of the sample goes to the ten largest clones. The sample comprised peripheral blood. The receptors stem from a woman between 40 and 50 years old who had recovered from COVID-19.

The chain combines TRBV5-1 with TRBJ2-1, with 9 bases aligning to TRBD2. Germline CDR1 and CDR2: SGHRS and YFSETQ. The CDR3 is made up of 15 amino acids. Trimming removed 4 bases from V and 3 bases from J; junction bases left unmatched: 5. CDR3 protein: CASSASGVRYNEQFF. The CDR3 bases are TGCGCCAGCAGCGCTAGCGGGGTCCGCTACAATGAGCAGTTCTTC.

This clone occurred a few times. The chain joins TRBV15 to TRBJ1-4; D is possibly TRBD1 (5 bases). This CDR3 has 18 residues. V dropped 5 bases and J dropped 5 bases, with 24 bases sitting between them. In germline, CDR1 is LNHNV, CDR2 YYDKDF (reference sequence). The CDR3 DNA reads TGTGCCACCAGCGGCAGGGTCGGCCCAATGGGGATGAATGAAAAACTGTTTTTT. Amino acids: CATSGRVGPMGMNEKLFF.

The rearrangement uses TRBV9 and TRBJ2-5; the match to TRBD1 covers 8 bases. The CDR3 runs to 16 residues. Germline CDR1 reads SGDLS; CDR2 reads YYNGEE. The J segment lost 5 bases and the V segment lost 0 bases, leaving 9 bases of the junction unmatched. The CDR3 reads CASSVAGGQGMETQYF. DNA for the CDR3: TGTGCCAGCAGCGTAGCTGGAGGACAGGGTATGGAGACCCAGTACTTC.

The chain combines TRBV2 with TRBJ1-4, with 12 positions matching TRBD1. With 6 bases clipped from V and 4 bases from J, the junction kept 3 bases outside the gene matches. Per the germline V gene, CDR1 is SNHLY and CDR2 is FYNNEI. The CDR3 is 15 amino acids. The CDR3: CASSGTGGGNEKLFF. The CDR3, as DNA: TGTGCCAGCAGCGGGACAGGGGGCGGTAATGAAAAACTGTTTTTT.

In this sample, this clone turned up many times. This chain uses TRBV7-3 with TRBJ1-1; D is unresolved. There are 15 residues in the CDR3. The ends were cut back, 1 base at V and 3 bases at J, with 12 bases in the middle. CDR1 is SGHTA, CDR2 FQGTGA, per germline. CDR3 loop: CASSLIAIGDTEAFF. DNA for the CDR3: TGTGCCAGCAGCTTAATTGCCATCGGGGACACTGAAGCTTTCTTT.

V and J are TRBV25-1 and TRBJ1-3; a weak D match, TRBD1 (6 bases). Per the germline V gene, CDR1 is MGHDK and CDR2 is SYGVNS. There are 13 residues in the CDR3. Trimming pared 2 bases from V and 4 bases from J, leaving 6 bases between. CDR3 DNA sequence: TGTGCCAGCAGTGAAGGACAGGGAAACACCATATATTTT. Its translation is CASSEGQGNTIYF.

The chain has TRBV9 and TRBJ1-1; D gene uncertain. CDR1 SGDLS and CDR2 YYNGEE come from the germline V gene. The V gene lost 0 bases and the J gene lost 0 bases, with 12 bases spanning the gap. This CDR3 contains 16 residues. The CDR3 region has the DNA TGTGCCAGCAGCGTAGCTGGGAGGGATATGAACACTGAAGCTTTCTTT. Protein product: CASSVAGRDMNTEAFF.

The rearrangement joins TRBV18 to TRBJ1-2; D unresolved. This CDR3 contains 15 residues. Trimming stripped 4 bases from V and 4 bases from J, with 16 bases between. Germline lookup yields CDR1 KGHSH and CDR2 LQKENI. This CDR3 reads CASSREVRPLYGYTF. CDR3 nucleotides: TGTGCCAGCTCACGGGAGGTGAGGCCTCTCTATGGCTACACCTTC.

The V call is TRBV5-8, the J call TRBJ2-4; TRBD1 might be the D (6 bases). Deletions cut 4 bases from V and 8 bases from J, with 22 bases between. CDR3 length: 16 residues. In germline, CDR1 is SGHTS, CDR2 YDEGEE. DNA for the CDR3: TGTGCCAGCAGCCCCGTAAAATCACAGGGAAGTGACATTCAGTACTTC. This codes for CASSPVKSQGSDIQYF.

In this sample, this clone turned up once. The chain couples TRBV7-9 to TRBJ1-6; 8 bases match TRBD1. The CDR3 has 14 amino acids. CDR1 is SEHNR and CDR2 is FQNEAQ in the germline V gene (reference sequence). V dropped 2 bases and J dropped 9; count of bases not matched to a gene: 3. The chain's CDR3 is CASSLRGQGSPLHF. In nucleotides, the CDR3 is TGTGCCAGCAGCTTACGCGGACAGGGTTCACCCCTCCACTTT.

The rearrangement links TRBV19 to TRBJ1-1; 9 positions match TRBD1. Germline V gene sequence: CDR1 LNHDA, CDR2 SQIVND (reference sequence). The CDR3 is made up of 14 amino acids. Trimming removed 1 base from V and 6 bases from J; junction bases left unmatched: 3. The CDR3 protein is CASSIVGTGPEAFF. CDR3 sequence (DNA): TGTGCCAGTAGTATAGTGGGGACAGGGCCTGAAGCTTTCTTT.

The chain has TRBV5-1 and TRBJ1-1, with D perhaps TRBD1 (5 bases). V lost 1 base and J 3 bases, leaving 10 bases between the germline ends. Per germline, CDR1 SGHRS and CDR2 YFSETQ. The CDR3 consists of 14 residues. CDR3 amino acids: CASSLTEGDTEAFF. In DNA, the CDR3 is TGCGCCAGCAGCTTGACAGAAGGGGACACTGAAGCTTTCTTT.

The chain employs TRBV20-1 and TRBJ2-7, with TRBD2 matching over 10 bases. Germline values: CDR1 DFQATT, CDR2 SNEGSKA (reference sequence). The J segment lost 1 base and the V segment lost 3 bases, leaving 9 bases of the junction unmatched. This CDR3 spans 16 amino acids. In DNA, the CDR3 is TGCAGTGCTAGTGGTTCTAGCGGGGGCTCATCCTACGAGCAGTACTTC. Its translation is CSASGSSGGSSYEQYF.

The chain employs TRBV18 and TRBJ2-7, with D tentatively TRBD1 (6 bases). Trimming left V 6 bases short and J 5 bases short, with 14 bases between. CDR1 and CDR2 (germline): KGHSH, LQKENI. CDR3 length: 13 residues. For the CDR3, the DNA is TGTGCCAGCTCTCGCAGGGGAGTCAACGAGCAGTACTTC. It codes for CASSRRGVNEQYF.

The count of this clone is one. The V gene is TRBV19, the J gene TRBJ2-3, with D perhaps matching TRBD1 (6 bases). The CDR3 totals 13 residues. V was shortened by 6 bases and J by 6 bases, with 13 bases between the two germline ends. The germline V gene encodes CDR1 LNHDA and CDR2 SQIVND (reference sequence). The CDR3 region has the DNA TGTGCCAGTAGGGCCCTTACAGGGGATACGCAGTATTTT. Encoded protein: CASRALTGDTQYF. The variable domain in full, completed from reference TRBV19 and TRBJ2-3, reads DGGITQSPKYLFRKEGQNVTLSCEQNLNHDAMYWYRQDPGQGLRLIYYSQIVNDFQKGDIAEGYSVSREKKESFPLTVTSAQKNPTAFYLCASRALTGDTQYFGPGTRLTVL.

The genes are TRBV6-6 and TRBJ2-3, with TRBD2 identical over 11 bases. Germline CDR1 reads MNHNY; CDR2 reads SVGAGI (reference sequence). The CDR3 runs 16 residues. V lost 2 bases and J lost 5; bases outside the gene matches: 6. The CDR3 reads CASSYLSGGAGDTQYF. The CDR3 coding sequence is TGTGCCAGCAGTTACCTTAGCGGGGGGGCTGGAGATACGCAGTATTTT.

V usage is TRBV2 and J usage is TRBJ2-7; 10 positions match TRBD1. J was trimmed by 3 bases and V by 3 bases; bases with no gene match: 2. The CDR3 spans 14 residues. From germline, CDR1 is SNHLY and CDR2 FYNNEI. The CDR3: CASSEGTGVYEQYF. CDR3 DNA sequence: TGTGCCAGCAGTGAGGGGACAGGGGTCTACGAGCAGTACTTC.

This clone is a singleton in its sample. The V gene is TRBV2, the J gene TRBJ2-5; D remains ambiguous. Trimming took 2 bases from V and 1 from J, leaving 11 bases between them. Germline V gene sequence: CDR1 SNHLY, CDR2 FYNNEI. CDR3 size: 15 residues. CDR3 sequence reads: CASSEIRHLQETQYF. CDR3 nucleotide sequence: TGTGCCAGCAGTGAAATCAGGCATCTCCAAGAGACCCAGTACTTC.

The chain couples TRBV5-4 to TRBJ2-2; TRBD1 aligns across 12 bases. Trimming at V came to 5 bases and at J to 3 bases, leaving 8 bases not matched to a gene. This CDR3 has 17 amino acids. Germline V lookup: CDR1 SGHNT, CDR2 YYREEE (reference sequence). Here the CDR3 reads CASSPGTGGPDTGELFF. In nucleotides, the CDR3 is TGTGCCAGCAGTCCCGGGACAGGGGGCCCGGACACCGGGGAGCTGTTTTTT.

The J gene is TRBJ2-1, the V gene TRBV5-6; D remains ambiguous. The V end lost 0 bases, the J end lost 9 bases, and 13 bases lay between the germline ends. Germline V gene lookup returns CDR1 SGHDT and CDR2 YYEEEE. This CDR3 comprises 14 residues. Here the CDR3 DNA reads TGTGCCAGCAGCTTGGGTACTACCCACTTTGAGCAGTTCTTC. Encoded protein: CASSLGTTHFEQFF.

The V call is TRBV6-6, the J call TRBJ2-7; D might be TRBD2 (6 bases). The CDR3 runs 12 residues. Between the trimmed V and J ends, which lost 6 bases and 7 bases, there was a span of 13 bases. Germline values: CDR1 MNHNY, CDR2 SVGAGI (reference sequence). The CDR3 loop reads CASSPLREEQYF. DNA of the CDR3: TGTGCCAGCAGCCCCCTTCGGGAGGAGCAGTACTTC.

The CDR3 nucleotides are TGTGCCAGCAGTCTACAGGGGTTGCGTGGCTACACCTTC. Protein: CASSLQGLRGYTF. The J gene is TRBJ1-2, the V gene TRBV3-1 (or the pseudogene TRBV3-2); 7 nucleotides align to TRBD1. The germline gives CDR1 LGHDT, CDR2 YNNKEL (reference sequence). The CDR3 runs to 13 residues. V trimming: 6 bases; J trimming: 7 bases; junction bases outside the gene matches: 8.

The CDR3 region is CASSSIYGYEQYF. CDR3 coding DNA: TGTGCCAGCAGCTCGATCTACGGCTACGAGCAGTACTTC. V is TRBV7-2 and J is TRBJ2-7; no definite D call. V lost 4 bases and J lost 3, with 10 bases in between. The CDR3 is 13 amino acids. Germline V gene data show CDR1 as SGHTA and CDR2 as FQGNSA.

This chain links TRBV5-4 with TRBJ2-5; 11 positions match TRBD2. This CDR3 has 15 residues. With V trimmed by 3 bases and J by 1 base, 2 bases remained unmatched. CDR1 is SGHNT and CDR2 is YYREEE in the germline V gene (reference sequence). The CDR3 DNA is TGTGCCAGCAGCTGGGGGACTAGCGGCCAAGAGACCCAGTACTTC. Protein: CASSWGTSGQETQYF.

The V call is TRBV6-5, the J call TRBJ1-6, with D maybe TRBD1 (6 bases). V dropped 0 bases and J dropped 5 bases, with 8 bases sitting between them. The CDR3 contains 15 residues. CDR1 is MNHEY, CDR2 SVGAGI, per germline. CDR3 sequence (DNA): TGTGCCAGCAGTTACTCAGGGGGGGATAATTCACCCCTCCACTTT. It specifies CASSYSGGDNSPLHF.

The genes are TRBV7-2 and TRBJ2-3, with 12 positions matching TRBD2. The CDR3 runs to 18 residues. V was clipped by 8 bases and J by 0 bases; unmatched bases: 12. Germline CDR1 is SGHTA and CDR2 is FQGNSA. This chain's CDR3 is CASFKGPSGGASTDTQYF. The CDR3 nucleotides read TGTGCCAGCTTTAAAGGGCCTAGCGGGGGGGCAAGCACAGATACGCAGTATTTT.

This clone was observed at least ten times. For the CDR3, the DNA is TGTGCCAGCAGTTACACCCAGGGTGGGGATTCACCCCTCCACTTT. This encodes CASSYTQGGDSPLHF. The chain carries TRBV6-5 and TRBJ1-6; D perhaps matches TRBD1 (5 bases). Trimming took 2 bases from V and 8 from J, leaving 13 bases between them. The CDR3 loop spans 15 amino acids. Germline V gene data show CDR1 as MNHEY and CDR2 as SVGAGI.